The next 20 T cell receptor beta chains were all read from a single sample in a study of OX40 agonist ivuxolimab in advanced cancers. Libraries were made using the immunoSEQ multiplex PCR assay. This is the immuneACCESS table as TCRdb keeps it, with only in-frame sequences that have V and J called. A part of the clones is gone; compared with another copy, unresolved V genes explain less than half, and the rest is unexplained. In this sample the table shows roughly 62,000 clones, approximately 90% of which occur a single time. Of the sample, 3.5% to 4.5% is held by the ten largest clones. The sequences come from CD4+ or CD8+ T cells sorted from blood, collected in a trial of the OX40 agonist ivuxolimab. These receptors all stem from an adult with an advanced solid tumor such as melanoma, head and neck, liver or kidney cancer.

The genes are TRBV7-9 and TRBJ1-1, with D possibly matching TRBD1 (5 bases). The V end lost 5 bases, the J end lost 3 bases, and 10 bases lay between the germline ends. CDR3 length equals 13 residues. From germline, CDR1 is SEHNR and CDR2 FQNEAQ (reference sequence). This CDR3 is CASSDRGDTEAFF. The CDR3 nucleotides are TGTGCCAGCAGCGACCGAGGGGACACTGAAGCTTTCTTT.

The CDR3 protein is CASSQINEQFF. The CDR3 nucleotides read TGTGCCAGCAGCCAGATAAATGAGCAGTTCTTC. The J gene is TRBJ2-1, the V gene TRBV4-2, with unresolved D. CDR1 and CDR2 from the germline V gene are LGHNA and YNFKEQ. The CDR3 has 11 residues. With 3 bases removed from V and 7 bases from J, the gap between germline ends came to 4 bases.

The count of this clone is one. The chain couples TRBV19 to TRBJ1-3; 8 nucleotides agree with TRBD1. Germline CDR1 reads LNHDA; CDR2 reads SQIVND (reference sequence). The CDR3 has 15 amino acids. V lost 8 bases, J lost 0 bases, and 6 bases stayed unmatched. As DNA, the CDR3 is TGTGCCAGTTCCGGGACAGGCTTCTCTGGAAACACCATATATTTT. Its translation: CASSGTGFSGNTIYF.

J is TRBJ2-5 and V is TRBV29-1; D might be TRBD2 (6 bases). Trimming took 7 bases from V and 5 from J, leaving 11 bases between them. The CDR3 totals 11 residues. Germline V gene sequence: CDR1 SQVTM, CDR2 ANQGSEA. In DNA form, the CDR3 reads TGCAGCGGCCGACTAGAGGAGACCCAGTACTTC. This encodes CSGRLEETQYF.

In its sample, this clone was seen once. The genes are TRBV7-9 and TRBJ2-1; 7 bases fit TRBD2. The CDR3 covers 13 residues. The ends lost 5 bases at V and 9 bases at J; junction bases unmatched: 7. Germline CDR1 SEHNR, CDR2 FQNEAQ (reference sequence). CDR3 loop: CASSATSAPEQFF. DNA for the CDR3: TGTGCCAGCAGCGCCACTAGCGCTCCTGAGCAGTTCTTC.

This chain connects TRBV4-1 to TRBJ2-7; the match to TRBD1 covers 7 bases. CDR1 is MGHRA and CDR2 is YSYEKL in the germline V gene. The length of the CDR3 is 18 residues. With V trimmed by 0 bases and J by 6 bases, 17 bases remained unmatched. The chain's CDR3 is CASSQDGTAALAFGEQYF. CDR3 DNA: TGCGCCAGCAGCCAAGATGGGACAGCCGCTCTTGCTTTTGGCGAGCAGTACTTC.

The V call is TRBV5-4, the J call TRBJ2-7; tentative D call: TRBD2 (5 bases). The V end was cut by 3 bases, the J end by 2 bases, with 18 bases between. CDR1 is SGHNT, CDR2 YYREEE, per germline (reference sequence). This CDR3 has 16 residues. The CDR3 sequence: CASSSGRGSDTYEQYF. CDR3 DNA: TGTGCCAGCAGCTCGGGTCGCGGTAGCGACACCTACGAGCAGTACTTC.

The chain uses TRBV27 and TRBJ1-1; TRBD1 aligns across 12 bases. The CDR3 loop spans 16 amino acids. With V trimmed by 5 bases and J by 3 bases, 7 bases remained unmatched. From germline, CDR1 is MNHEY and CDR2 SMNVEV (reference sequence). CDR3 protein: CASSPGTGGEDTEAFF. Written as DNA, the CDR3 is TGTGCCAGCAGTCCAGGGACAGGGGGCGAGGACACTGAAGCTTTCTTT.

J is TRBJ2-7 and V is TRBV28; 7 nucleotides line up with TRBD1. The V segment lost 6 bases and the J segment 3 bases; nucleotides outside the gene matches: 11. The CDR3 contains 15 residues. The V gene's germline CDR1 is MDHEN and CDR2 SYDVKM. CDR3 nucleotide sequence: TGTGCCAGCAGCGGACTCCGGGACAGCCTCTACGAGCAGTACTTC. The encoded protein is CASSGLRDSLYEQYF.

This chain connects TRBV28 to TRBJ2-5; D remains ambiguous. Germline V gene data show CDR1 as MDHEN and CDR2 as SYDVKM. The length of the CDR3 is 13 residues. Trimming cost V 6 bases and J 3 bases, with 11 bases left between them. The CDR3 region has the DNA TGTGCCAGCAGCAATTTTGGGGAAGAGACCCAGTACTTC. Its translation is CASSNFGEETQYF.

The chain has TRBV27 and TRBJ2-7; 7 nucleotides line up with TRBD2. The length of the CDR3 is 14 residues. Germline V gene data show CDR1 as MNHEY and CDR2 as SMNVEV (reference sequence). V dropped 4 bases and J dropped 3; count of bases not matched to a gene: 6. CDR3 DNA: TGTGCCAGCAGTTGGGGAGGGACCGGCTACGAGCAGTACTTC. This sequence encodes CASSWGGTGYEQYF.

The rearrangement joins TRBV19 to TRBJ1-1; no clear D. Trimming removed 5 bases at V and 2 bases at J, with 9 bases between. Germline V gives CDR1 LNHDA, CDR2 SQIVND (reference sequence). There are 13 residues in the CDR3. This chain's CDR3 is CASSAQVNTEAFF. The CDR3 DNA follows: TGTGCCAGTAGTGCCCAGGTTAACACTGAAGCTTTCTTT.

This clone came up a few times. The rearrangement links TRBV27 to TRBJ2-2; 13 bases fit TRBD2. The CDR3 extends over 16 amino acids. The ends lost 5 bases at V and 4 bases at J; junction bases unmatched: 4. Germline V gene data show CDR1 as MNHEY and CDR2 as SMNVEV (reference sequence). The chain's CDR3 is CASSRRTSGSTGELFF. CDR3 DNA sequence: TGTGCCAGCAGTCGTAGGACTAGCGGGAGCACCGGGGAGCTGTTTTTT.

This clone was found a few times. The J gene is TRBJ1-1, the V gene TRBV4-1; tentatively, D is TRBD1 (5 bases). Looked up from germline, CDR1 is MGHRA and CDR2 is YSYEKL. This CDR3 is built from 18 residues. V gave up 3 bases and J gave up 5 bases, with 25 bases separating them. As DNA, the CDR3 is TGCGCCAGCAGCCAGGCTCCAGGAGGTCTCGCCCGGGGGACTGAAGCTTTCTTT. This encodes CASSQAPGGLARGTEAFF.

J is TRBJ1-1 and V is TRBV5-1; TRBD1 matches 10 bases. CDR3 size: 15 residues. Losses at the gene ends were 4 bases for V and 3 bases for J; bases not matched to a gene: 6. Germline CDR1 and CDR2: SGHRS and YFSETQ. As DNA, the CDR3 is TGCGCCAGCAGCGGGACAGGGGAATCGTACACTGAAGCTTTCTTT. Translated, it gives CASSGTGESYTEAFF.

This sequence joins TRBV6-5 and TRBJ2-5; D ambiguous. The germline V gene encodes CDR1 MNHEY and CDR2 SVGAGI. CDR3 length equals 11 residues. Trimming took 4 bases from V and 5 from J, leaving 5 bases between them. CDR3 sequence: CASSSLETQYF. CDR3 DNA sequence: TGTGCCAGCAGTTCTTTGGAGACCCAGTACTTC.

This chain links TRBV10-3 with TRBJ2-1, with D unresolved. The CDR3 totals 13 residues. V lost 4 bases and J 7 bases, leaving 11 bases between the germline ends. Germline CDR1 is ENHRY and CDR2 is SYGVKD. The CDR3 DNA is TGTGCCATCAGTGTAACTAAAAGTAATGAGCAGTTCTTC. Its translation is CAISVTKSNEQFF.

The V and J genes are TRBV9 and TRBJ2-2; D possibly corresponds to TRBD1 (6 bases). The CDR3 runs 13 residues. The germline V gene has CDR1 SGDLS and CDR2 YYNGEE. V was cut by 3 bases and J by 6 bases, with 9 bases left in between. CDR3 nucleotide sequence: TGTGCCAGCAGCGGGCAGGGGTCCGGGGAGCTGTTTTTT. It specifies CASSGQGSGELFF.

For the CDR3, the DNA is TGTGCCAGCAGCTTAGCTCCGGGACAGGGGAGCCCCTACGAGCAGTACTTC. As protein: CASSLAPGQGSPYEQYF. The chain combines TRBV7-2 with TRBJ2-7; the match to TRBD1 covers 10 bases. Germline V lookup: CDR1 SGHTA, CDR2 FQGNSA. The trim removed 0 bases at V and 2 bases at J, leaving 7 bases unmatched. CDR3 length: 17 amino acids.

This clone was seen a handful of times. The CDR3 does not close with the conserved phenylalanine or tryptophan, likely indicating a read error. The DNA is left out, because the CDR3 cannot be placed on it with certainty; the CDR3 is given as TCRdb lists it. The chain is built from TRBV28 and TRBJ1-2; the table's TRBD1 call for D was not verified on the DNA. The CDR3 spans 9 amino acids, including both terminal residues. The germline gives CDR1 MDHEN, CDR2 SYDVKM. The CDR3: CASPRTGSL.